A single sample gave rise to the 3 T cell receptor beta chains below, sequenced in a study of T cell responses to AZD1222 COVID-19 vaccine. Data came from immunoSEQ multiplex PCR; TCRdb stores just in-frame clones and leaves some out. Counted here are tens of thousands of clones, more than 75% occurring once; the ten biggest clones make up 8.7%. The source was peripheral blood, collected on day 0 of AZD1222 vaccination. The source is an adult in good health.

The genes are TRBV19 and TRBJ1-2, with D unresolved. Looked up from germline, CDR1 is LNHDA and CDR2 is SQIVND (reference sequence). This CDR3 spans 13 amino acids. V lost 5 bases, J lost 8 bases, and 15 bases lay in between. The CDR3 DNA reads as TGTGCCAGTAGTGTGCCCCTCGGCAGCGGCTACACCTTC. Residues: CASSVPLGSGYTF. Based on the CDR3 plus reference TRBV19 and TRBJ1-2, the full variable domain is DGGITQSPKYLFRKEGQNVTLSCEQNLNHDAMYWYRQDPGQGLRLIYYSQIVNDFQKGDIAEGYSVSREKKESFPLTVTSAQKNPTAFYLCASSVPLGSGYTFGSGTRLTVV.

V usage is TRBV28 and J usage is TRBJ1-4; TRBD1 matches at 10 bases. Trimming removed 5 bases from V and 8 bases from J; junction bases left unmatched: 5. CDR3 size: 14 residues. In germline, CDR1 is MDHEN, CDR2 SYDVKM. CDR3 nucleotides: TGTGCCAGCAGTAGGGGACAGGGGTTGGAAAAACTGTTTTTT. Amino acids: CASSRGQGLEKLFF. Full variable domain (rest looked up from reference TRBV28 and TRBJ1-4): DVKVTQSSRYLVKRTGEKVFLECVQDMDHENMFWYRQDPGLGLRLIYFSYDVKMKEKGDIPEGYSVSREKKERFSLILESASTNQTSMYLCASSRGQGLEKLFFGSGTQLSVL.

Comment on this clone: Compared with germline, one end of the junction differs, possibly owing to a read error. The chain carries TRBV7-7 and TRBJ2-3; no clear D. Per the germline V gene, CDR1 is SSHAT and CDR2 is FNYEAQ (reference sequence). The CDR3 is 16 residues long. The CDR3 DNA is TGTGCTAGCAGCTTAGGTCTGGCAGGAGCAACAGATACGCAGTATTTT. Its protein is CASSLGLAGATDTQYF.